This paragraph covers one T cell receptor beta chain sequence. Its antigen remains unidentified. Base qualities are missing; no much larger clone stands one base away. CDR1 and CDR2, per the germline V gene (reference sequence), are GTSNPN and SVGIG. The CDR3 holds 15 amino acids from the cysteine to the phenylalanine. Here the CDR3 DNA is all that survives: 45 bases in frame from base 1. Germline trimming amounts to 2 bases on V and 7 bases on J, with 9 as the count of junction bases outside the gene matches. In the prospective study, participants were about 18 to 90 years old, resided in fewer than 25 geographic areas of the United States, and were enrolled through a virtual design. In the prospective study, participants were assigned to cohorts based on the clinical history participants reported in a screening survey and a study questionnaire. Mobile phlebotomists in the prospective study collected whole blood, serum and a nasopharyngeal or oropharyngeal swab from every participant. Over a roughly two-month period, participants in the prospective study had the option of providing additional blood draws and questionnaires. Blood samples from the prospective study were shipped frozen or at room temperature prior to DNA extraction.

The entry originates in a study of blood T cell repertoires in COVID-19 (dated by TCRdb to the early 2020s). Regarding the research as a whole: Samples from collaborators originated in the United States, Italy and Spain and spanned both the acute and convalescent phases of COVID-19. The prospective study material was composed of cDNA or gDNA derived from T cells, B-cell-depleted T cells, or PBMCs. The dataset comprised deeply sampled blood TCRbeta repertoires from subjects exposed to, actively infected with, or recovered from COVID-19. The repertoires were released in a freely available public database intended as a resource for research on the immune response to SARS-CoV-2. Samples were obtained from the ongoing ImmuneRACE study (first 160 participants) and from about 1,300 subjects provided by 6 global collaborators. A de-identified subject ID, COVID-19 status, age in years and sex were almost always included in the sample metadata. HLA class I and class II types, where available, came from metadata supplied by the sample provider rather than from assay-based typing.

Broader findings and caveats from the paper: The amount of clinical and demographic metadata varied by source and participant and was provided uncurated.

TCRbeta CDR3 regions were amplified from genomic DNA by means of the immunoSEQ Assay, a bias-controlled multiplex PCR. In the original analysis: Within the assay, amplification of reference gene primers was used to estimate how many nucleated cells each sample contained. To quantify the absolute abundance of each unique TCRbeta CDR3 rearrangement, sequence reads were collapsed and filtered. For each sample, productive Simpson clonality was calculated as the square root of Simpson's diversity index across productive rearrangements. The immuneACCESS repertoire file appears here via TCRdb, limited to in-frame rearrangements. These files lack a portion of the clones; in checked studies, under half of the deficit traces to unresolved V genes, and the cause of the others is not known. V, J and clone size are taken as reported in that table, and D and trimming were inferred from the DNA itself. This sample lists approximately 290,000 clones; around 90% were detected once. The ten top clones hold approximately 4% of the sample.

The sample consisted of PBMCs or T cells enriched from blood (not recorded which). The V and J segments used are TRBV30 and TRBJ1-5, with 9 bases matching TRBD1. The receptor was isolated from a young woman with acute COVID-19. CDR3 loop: CAWSIPQGAGQPQHF. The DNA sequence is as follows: TGTGCCTGGAGTATACCACAGGGGGCTGGGCAGCCCCAGCATTTT.